The source of this TCR beta chain is a study of cytomegalovirus exposure and HLA in healthy donors (dated by TCRdb to between 2016 and 2019). In terms of the full investigation: In an earlier analysis of some 550 of the donors, 250 to 350 Gb of sequence data and just under 120 million unique TCR beta sequences from about 190 million T cells were reported. An early release that covered more than 550 HLA-typed donors contained approximately 290 gigabases of sequencing data and roughly 84 million unique TCR sequences. Of the roughly 400 genotyped donors, 65% to 90% fell in the genetic ancestry cluster associated with self-reported Caucasian donors. The study aimed to test whether cataloging public T cell receptors could reveal signatures of past pathogen exposure. The study used immunosequencing to profile the T cell repertoires of under 700 subjects and linked those repertoires to cytomegalovirus serostatus. Along with the roughly 670-subject first cohort, a separate validation cohort of over a hundred different subjects was used. To predict cytomegalovirus infection status, the study brought together high-throughput TCR immunosequencing, statistical association of individual TCRs with disease status, and machine learning. A later analysis re-examined previously published TCR beta repertoires from roughly 650 donors and added high-resolution HLA genotyping to investigate patterns of TCR occurrence. Rather than using new phenotypic data, the later analysis identified candidate immune exposures from TCR beta sequences and from how often those sequences occurred across donors. An earlier analysis of roughly 600 of the donors used high-throughput TCR beta sequencing to judge whether each TCR beta V gene segment behaved as functional or pseudogenic. Donor age, sex, ethnicity and CMV serostatus were compiled alongside the repertoire data. Genome-wide SNP genotypes for about 65% of the 666 donors were used in a later genetic analysis, which treated that subset as a discovery cohort. Every discovery cohort repertoire had been produced on one sequencing platform. Class I and class II HLA loci were covered by the typing at four-digit resolution. Typing coverage differed by locus: A, B, C, DRB1 and DQB1 were typed in roughly 620-630 donors, DQA1 in approximately 520, DPA1 in some 600, and DPB1 in 450 to 490. Roughly 5 DR-DQ haplotypes were handled as single units for association and clustering, since linkage in the cohort was strong. Across around 400 genotyped donors of the cohort, an average of roughly 230,000 unique TCR beta nucleotide sequences per donor were sequenced, and roughly a sixth of those sequences were non-productive. On the study overall, not on this receptor specifically: Cytomegalovirus status was reported to be diagnosed by the classifier with high specificity and sensitivity in both the original and validation cohorts. Roughly 15 rarely observed V segments, including chromosome 9 orphons, were excluded from the earlier analysis of about 500 of the donors because counts were too low. The presence/absence analyses assumed that sequencing depth was roughly uniform across donors, and that assumption may not be true. Because HLA typing was missing for some donors at each locus, association tests included only the typed subset. In a later genetic analysis, fewer N-insertions in productive TCRs were reported among donors in an Asian-associated ancestry cluster than the roughly 700-donor mean. The cohort was sequenced for TCR beta chains only, and without alpha or paired-chain data the features that could be detected were limited. In a later analysis, HLA-associated TCR beta chains showed more clonal expansion and lower generation probabilities than non-associated chains that were equally common. A total of about 150 TCR beta chains were listed by the study as associated with cytomegalovirus. Assigning TCR associations to individual alleles was difficult when HLA alleles, especially DR and DQ, strongly co-occurred. A later analysis reported that several top co-occurrence clusters appeared linked to parvovirus B19, influenza, CMV and Epstein-Barr virus. A further reported finding was that TCR beta sequences accurately predicted the HLA-A and HLA-B alleles for most subjects in the first cohort. Because the 87-base-pair reads could not distinguish some IMGT-functional V segments, including TRBV6-2 and TRBV6-3, those segments were excluded. In an earlier analysis of around 500 of the donors, most TCR beta V segments appeared in productive rearrangements about 87% or about 30% of the time, broadly matching IMGT annotations. In a later genetic analysis, a missense DCLRE1C variant was associated with V-gene and J-gene trimming of TCR beta chains, and the association was replicated in an independent cohort. A few of the identified cytomegalovirus-associated TCR beta chains were confirmed in vitro to be specific for cytomegalovirus antigens. Correlated functional status among segregating V segments might reflect linkage disequilibrium, but an unknown experimental factor could not be ruled out. At a false discovery rate of 0.05, a later analysis linked around 17,000 TCR beta sequences to specific HLA alleles. A cluster of highly shared sequence variants was judged likely to be a technical artifact of the sequencing pipeline. In a later analysis, most CMV-associated TCR beta chains were found to appear HLA-restricted, with HLA associations seemingly driven largely by CMV exposure. The authors suggested that the approach could potentially be generalized to other disease states and immunological phenotypes. A later analysis found that TCR association rates varied across HLA loci, with DRB1 alleles showing the most associated TCRs and HLA-C alleles the fewest. For the cohort, immune exposure information was limited to CMV serostatus. Most TCR sequences were seen in very few donors, while some public TCRs were found in many individuals.

With respect to this clone: Its cognate antigen has yet to be identified. Base qualities are not recorded, but no much larger clone differs from it by a single base.

The V end gives up 6 bases and the J end 5 bases, leaving 8 bases in the junction not matched to a gene. Sequences SQVTM (CDR1) and ANQGSEA (CDR2) are obtained from the germline V gene. The CDR3 numbers 14 residues from cysteine through phenylalanine. Only CDR3 DNA is held: 42 bases, read in frame from base 1. The library was prepared using the immunoSEQ multiplex PCR assay. For the multiplex PCR, a mixture combining 60 forward primers for TCR Vbeta segments and 13 reverse primers for TCR Jbeta segments was used. The CDR3 region of rearranged TCR beta genes was amplified from genomic DNA with a multiplex PCR assay. The Illumina HiSeq System was used to sequence the amplified TCR beta libraries as 87-base-pair reads. Per the source publication's procedure: Across the 500 to 700 repertoires, a later analysis counted roughly 77 million unique TCR beta chains, 9.5 million to 12 million of which were shared by at least two donors. Raw reads were error-corrected and collapsed into unique sequences with a nearest-neighbor algorithm that merged closely related sequences to remove PCR and sequencing errors. To assign V, D and J gene segments, CDR3 sequences were aligned to IMGT reference sequences. For a sequence to be retained, a match of at least six nucleotides to both a V gene segment and a J gene segment was required. A rearrangement was called productive if the CDR3 had no stop codons and remained in frame with V and J, and every other rearrangement was called non-productive. CDR3 was defined according to IMGT convention as the region running from the second conserved V-encoded cysteine to the conserved J-encoded phenylalanine. The earlier analysis of roughly 590 of the donors excluded sequences that lacked an unambiguous match to a single V gene segment. An earlier analysis of 587 of the donors called V segments functional above 56.7% productive rearrangements and segregating when the between-donor standard deviation exceeded 5%. A statistical classification framework was built to diagnose cytomegalovirus status from the catalog of TCR beta chain sequences. A later analysis assigned V and J genes by comparing TCR nucleotide sequences with IMGT/GENE-DB human TR gene sequences. Using the TCRdist pipeline, a later analysis assigned CDR3 sequences along with most-parsimonious VDJ recombination scenarios. In a later analysis, each TCR beta chain was defined by its CDR3 amino acid sequence together with its V-gene family, and reads lacking a unique V-gene family were excluded. As a way to deal with suspected cross-contamination and a sequencing artifact, a later analysis dropped hundreds of nucleotide sequences that were highly shared and had low generation probability. For each public chain, a later analysis derived a clonal expansion index from normalized ranks of inferred template counts within each repertoire. In a later analysis, generation probabilities were computed using a VDJ recombination model fitted to out-of-frame rearrangements, and the results were checked against IGoR. In a later analysis, hypergeometric tests were used to score TCR-TCR, TCR-HLA and TCR-CMV co-occurrence, with a repertoire-size bias correction applied to TCR pairs. To estimate false discovery rates, a later analysis permuted the HLA or CMV assignments 20 times. In a later analysis, co-occurring TCRs were grouped using DBSCAN, with TCRdist sequence similarity added in when clustering inside HLA-allele-positive subsets. For co-occurrence clustering, repertoires with fewer than 30,000 or more than 120,000 public chains were excluded, along with four or five repertoires with anomalous nucleotide sharing. The source is immuneACCESS, and TCRdb retained only in-frame sequences with V and J called. Part of the clones is not carried over; for the studies checked, unresolved V genes explain less than half of this, and the remainder is unexplained. The V and J calls and clone size were taken over from that table, and D and trimming were inferred from the DNA. For this sample there are approximately 120,000 clones; around four fifths appear just once. The ten top clones hold roughly 8.2% of the sample.

The cohort comprised under 700 healthy bone marrow donors. All cohort members were sampled while nominally healthy, although unrecorded immune exposures were likely present. The donor tested CMV seropositive and was one of the 289 seropositive cohort members. A peripheral blood sample was provided by each donor, and peripheral blood mononuclear cells were used for TCR beta sequencing. Genomic DNA was extracted from the blood cell samples with the Qiagen DNeasy Blood Extraction Kit. Material: PBMCs. The sequence derives from a woman aged 45-59 years in good health and CMV-seropositive. Recombination joined TRBV29-1 with TRBJ2-2; TRBD2 fits 8 bases in the junction. The CDR3 protein sequence reads: CSVPIPGGTGELFF. In nucleotide form, the sequence is TGCAGCGTCCCCATTCCGGGGGGGACCGGGGAGCTGTTTTTT.